This TCR beta chain was identified in a study of T cell repertoires in cytomegalovirus infection. Study outcomes and limitations: The ex vivo response showed dominance by HLA-C-restricted CMV-specific TCR beta clonotypes. There were carriers of CMV plus the relevant HLA, and cumulative public TCR beta family frequency identified them.

The germline gives CDR1 SGHVS, CDR2 FQNEAQ. Deletions cut 1 base from V and 4 bases from J, with 13 bases between. The CDR3 is made up of 16 amino acids. This clonotype appeared many times. Its matching antigen is unknown. In TCRdb, the reads were re-called with MiXCR into one record per CDR3 protein. The table includes 800,000 to 950,000 distinct CDR3 sequences, approximately 29% detected once. The sequence was obtained from a human donor in good health (CMV status not recorded). Some clones in this sample may be carry-over from other donors' samples. Source: cultured CD8+ T cells from PBMCs, taken from culture after CMV antigen stimulation. V usage is TRBV7-8 and J usage is TRBJ1-4, with D possibly TRBD1 on 6 matching bases. CDR3 nucleotides: TGTGCCAGCAGCTTAGGAGGGGGACCGCTTAATGAAAAACTGTTTTTT. Translation: CASSLGGGPLNEKLFF.